The sequence of this T cell receptor (beta chain) was determined in a study of identical twins (dated by TCRdb to 2016 to 2017). Study-wide context: To test whether fetal clonotypes persist, the study used deep sequencing on TCR alpha and beta repertoires from monozygotic twins, unrelated adults of various ages, and cord blood. To rule out contamination, replicate twin experiments were performed at different times with different library preparation protocols. Paper-wide results and their limitations: Conclusions relied on cross-sectional statistical analysis, since the same donors could not be followed over many years. In monozygotic twins, out-of-frame TCR alpha sharing was systematically underestimated by recombination models, although the models agreed with sharing between unrelated individuals. Excess twin sharing in beta out-of-frame sequences was weaker because fewer shared sequences lowered the signal-to-noise ratio. Invariant T cells such as MAIT and iNKT could partly confound zero-insertion analyses, though diverse VJ usage argued against this for most clonotypes. Fewer insertions were carried by abundant cord blood beta clonotypes, a similar but weaker trend appeared in young adult naive repertoires, and no such trend appeared in memory repertoires. Out-of-frame TCR alpha sequences shared between twins showed an excess of low generation-probability sequences compared with coincidental sharing between unrelated individuals.

Ten or more counts support this clonotype. Its antigen remains unidentified. No much larger clonotype is one base removed from it; base qualities were not supplied. Every donor was a healthy Caucasian. The researchers also sequenced three unrelated adults who were not twins: a male aged 18 to 29, a male aged 50 to 60, and a female aged 50 to 60. Miltenyi CD45RO+ enrichment and human naive T-cell isolation kits were used to isolate memory (CD45RO+) and naive T cells from PBMC. There are 14 amino acids in the CDR3, from cysteine to phenylalanine inclusive. The sequence is cut down to CDR3 DNA, 42 bases in frame from base 1. V drops 11 bases and J drops 3 bases, leaving 18 bases in between. CDR1 and CDR2, looked up from the germline V gene (reference sequence), are SEHNR and FQNEAQ. Library creation used 5' RACE. Sequencing used an Illumina HiSeq 2000. Template switching introduced a universal primer binding site; the final cDNA contained a unique molecular identifier, enabling accurate counting of TCR cDNA molecules. First-strand cDNA for TCR alpha and beta chains was synthesized from specific primers in the conserved constant-segment region. Each cDNA library was double barcoded, with a SMART-Mk sample barcode plus Illumina barcodes, to control for contamination. Two successive PCR steps introduced TruSeq adapter sequences along with Illumina sample barcodes. The Illumina HiSeq platform was used with custom primers to sequence TCR alpha and beta cDNA libraries. The authors processed their data as follows. Raw reads were processed with MiGEC to extract unique molecular identifiers, and MiXCR was used to determine CDR3 positions. Recombination models were inferred per individual with the repgenHMM and IGoR tools using an EM algorithm. Shared clonotype analysis was performed with the tcR package in R, normalizing sharing by the product of cloneset sizes. To study raw recombination free of thymic and clonal selection effects, out-of-frame nonproductive sequences were analyzed. The public reads were reanalyzed by TCRdb: fastp trimming at Q25, MiXCR alignment, in-frame beta chains only. CDR3 protein sequences are deduplicated, and each keeps its most common genes and DNA. The V and J calls, along with clone size, are taken from TCRdb and not from the paper's own processing. Counted in this sample were 350,000 or so distinct CDR3 sequences; 9% of them appeared once. The ten most abundant clones make up 7.5% to 9.5% of the sample.

This clonotype originated in a woman aged 45 to 65 in good health. This chain joins TRBV7-9 to TRBJ2-3, with the D gene uncertain. Material for sequencing was naive T cells sorted from blood. The cell subset or site label, as the study defines it: cells isolated with a human naive T-cell isolation kit. In nucleotides, the sequence is TGTGCCCCTCCCACGGACGGTTCAACAGATACGCAGTATTTT. The encoded protein is CAPPTDGSTDTQYF.